These 18 T cell receptor beta chains were sequenced from one sample in a study of cytomegalovirus exposure and HLA in healthy donors. PCR primers comprised 60 Vbeta and 13 Jbeta primers. The table came from immunoSEQ multiplex PCR; TCRdb's copy has only in-frame clones and leaves some out. The specimen's table records about 110,000 clones. The sequenced material came from PBMCs. All receptors come from a man over 45 in good health and CMV-seronegative.

The chain employs TRBV5-1 and TRBJ1-6; a weak D match, TRBD1 (6 bases). CDR3 length: 15 amino acids. The germline gives CDR1 SGHRS, CDR2 YFSETQ. Trimming cost V 4 bases and J 5 bases, with 13 bases left between them. CDR3 in DNA: TGCGCCAGCAGCGGACCGGGACAAAATAATTCACCCCTCCACTTT. Translated: CASSGPGQNNSPLHF. Drawing the rest from reference TRBV5-1 and TRBJ1-6, the complete variable domain is KAGVTQTPRYLIKTRGQQVTLSCSPISGHRSVSWYQQTPGQGLQFLFEYFSETQRNKGNFPGRFSGRQFSNSRSEMNVSTLELGDSALYLCASSGPGQNNSPLHFGNGTRLTVT.

The CDR3 spells CASSPERGSAYEQYF. CDR3 nucleotides: TGTGCCAGCTCACCGGAGCGAGGGAGCGCCTACGAGCAGTACTTC. The rearrangement links TRBV18 to TRBJ2-7, with a tentative D call TRBD2 (5 bases). This CDR3 has 15 residues. Deletions cut 3 bases from V and 2 bases from J, with 14 bases between. In germline, CDR1 is KGHSH, CDR2 LQKENI.

The V call is TRBV19, the J call TRBJ1-1, with D possibly being TRBD1 (5 bases). CDR1 LNHDA and CDR2 SQIVND come from the germline V gene (reference sequence). CDR3 length: 15 residues. V was pared by 7 bases and J by 5 bases, with 20 bases between. CDR3 bases: TGTGCCAGTAATCCCCCTGACAGACTGATAACTGAAGCTTTCTTT. Protein sequence: CASNPPDRLITEAFF.

V usage is TRBV18 and J usage is TRBJ2-3, with D possibly being TRBD1 (6 bases). Looked up from germline, CDR1 is KGHSH and CDR2 is LQKENI. This CDR3 contains 14 residues. V was clipped by 9 bases and J by 2 bases, with 15 bases between them. The CDR3 coding sequence is TGTGCCAGGCCCGGGACACTAAACACAGATACGCAGTATTTT. As protein: CARPGTLNTDTQYF.

The chain couples TRBV11-3 to TRBJ2-7; 9 positions match TRBD2. The CDR3 spans 14 residues. V was clipped by 8 bases and J by 6 bases; unmatched bases: 11. Germline CDR1 SGHNT, CDR2 YENEEA. This CDR3 reads CASGAGTSYSEQYF. Here the CDR3 DNA reads TGTGCCAGCGGCGCCGGGACTAGCTATTCCGAGCAGTACTTC.

V gene TRBV4-3 combines with J gene TRBJ2-1; D gene unclear. V lost 0 bases to trimming and J lost 12 bases, with 12 bases between them. Germline CDR1 reads LGHNA; CDR2 reads YSLEER. The CDR3 covers 13 residues. Here the CDR3 reads CASSQEPLTGQFF. CDR3 bases: TGCGCCAGCAGCCAAGAACCTCTAACCGGGCAGTTCTTC.

This chain joins TRBV6-6 and TRBJ2-7; 9 bases fit TRBD2. The CDR3 length is 16 residues. Per the germline V gene, CDR1 is MNHNY and CDR2 is SVGAGI (reference sequence). V was clipped by 1 base and J by 5 bases; unmatched bases: 9. CDR3: CASSYYLAGRADEQYF. CDR3 nucleotide sequence: TGTGCCAGCAGTTACTATCTAGCGGGGCGAGCGGACGAGCAGTACTTC.

The chain combines TRBV11-2 with TRBJ2-1, with TRBD2 matching 12 bases. V was clipped by 1 base and J by 8 bases; unmatched bases: 6. Germline loops: CDR1 SGHAT, CDR2 FQNNGV. The CDR3 covers 16 residues. CDR3 sequence reads: CASSLVATSGSYEQFF. CDR3 in DNA: TGTGCCAGCAGCTTAGTTGCGACTAGCGGGAGCTATGAGCAGTTCTTC.

The CDR3 nucleotides read TGCGCCAGCAGCTTGCCCAGCGACGAGCAGTACTTC. Its protein product is CASSLPSDEQYF. J is TRBJ2-7 and V is TRBV5-1; unclear D gene. V lost 1 base and J 5 bases, leaving 7 bases between the germline ends. CDR3 size: 12 residues. Germline values: CDR1 SGHRS, CDR2 YFSETQ.

CDR3 sequence: CASNPGVPGNTIYF. CDR3 coding DNA: TGTGCCAGCAACCCAGGGGTCCCTGGAAACACCATATATTTT. The chain combines TRBV11-2 with TRBJ1-3, with a possible D match to TRBD1 (6 bases). This CDR3 contains 14 residues. The germline V gene encodes CDR1 SGHAT and CDR2 FQNNGV. The V end lost 7 bases, the J end lost 2 bases, and 12 bases lay between the germline ends.

V is TRBV18 and J is TRBJ2-7; 11 positions agree with TRBD1. The germline V gene encodes CDR1 KGHSH and CDR2 LQKENI. The V and J ends lost 2 bases and 0 bases, in that order; junction bases with no gene match: 0. The CDR3 runs to 15 residues. The CDR3 loop reads CASSPGQGASYEQYF. CDR3 nucleotide sequence: TGTGCCAGCTCACCAGGACAGGGGGCCTCCTACGAGCAGTACTTC. The variable domain in full, completed from reference TRBV18 and TRBJ2-7, reads NAGVMQNPRHLVRRRGQEARLRCSPMKGHSHVYWYRQLPEEGLKFMVYLQKENIIDESGMPKERFSAEFPKEGPSILRIQQVVRGDSAAYFCASSPGQGASYEQYFGPGTRLTVT.

Here the CDR3 reads CAISVVQTNTEAFF. The CDR3 bases are TGTGCCATCAGTGTAGTACAGACGAACACTGAAGCTTTCTTT. The gene calls are TRBV10-3 and TRBJ1-1; unclear D gene. The CDR3 is 14 amino acids. Germline lookup yields CDR1 ENHRY and CDR2 SYGVKD. V lost 4 bases to trimming and J lost 1 base, with 10 bases between them.

The gene calls are TRBV7-2 and TRBJ1-1; no clear D. From germline, CDR1 is SGHTA and CDR2 FQGNSA. Trimming stripped 5 bases from V and 6 bases from J, with 7 bases between. The CDR3 is 11 residues long. DNA for the CDR3: TGTGCCAGCAGCCCGAGGGCTGAAGCTTTCTTT. Its protein product is CASSPRAEAFF.

For the CDR3, the DNA is TGTGCCAGCTCCCACGGGGCTAGCGGCGAGCAGTACTTC. It specifies CASSHGASGEQYF. V gene TRBV27 combines with J gene TRBJ2-7, with 7 bases fitting TRBD2. J lost 6 bases, V lost 8 bases, and 10 bases had no gene match. In germline, CDR1 is MNHEY, CDR2 SMNVEV (reference sequence). CDR3 length: 13 amino acids.

The CDR3 DNA follows: TGTGCCAGCAGCTTTGGACTAGCGTCGGACGAGCAGTACTTC. This sequence encodes CASSFGLASDEQYF. This sequence joins TRBV5-8 and TRBJ2-7; 9 bases fit TRBD2. Germline CDR1 and CDR2: SGHTS and YDEGEE. Trimming took 2 bases from V and 5 from J; bases not matched to a gene: 5. This CDR3 spans 14 amino acids.

The chain recombines TRBV5-4 with TRBJ2-7, with TRBD1 matching 10 bases. V lost 4 bases to trimming and J lost 2 bases; unmatched junction nucleotides: 6. The CDR3 consists of 15 residues. Germline V lookup: CDR1 SGHNT, CDR2 YYREEE (reference sequence). The CDR3 nucleotides read TGTGCCAGCAGCACCGGGACAGGGGACACCTACGAGCAGTACTTC. Encoded protein: CASSTGTGDTYEQYF. The variable domain in full, with the rest retrieved from reference TRBV5-4 and TRBJ2-7, is ETGVTQSPTHLIKTRGQQVTLRCSSQSGHNTVSWYQQALGQGPQFIFQYYREEENGRGNFPPRFSGLQFPNYSSELNVNALELDDSALYLCASSTGTGDTYEQYFGPGTRLTVT.

The J gene is TRBJ1-1, the V gene TRBV4-2, with 8 bases fitting TRBD1. Germline CDR1 is LGHNA and CDR2 is YNFKEQ. Trimming took 1 base from V and 0 from J; bases not matched to a gene: 4. This CDR3 region has 16 residues. The CDR3 region is CASSQVAQGVNTEAFF. The CDR3 DNA reads as TGTGCCAGCAGCCAAGTAGCACAGGGGGTGAACACTGAAGCTTTCTTT.

V and J are TRBV6-5 and TRBJ1-5, with 12 bases that match TRBD1. V lost 6 bases to trimming and J lost 8 bases; unmatched junction nucleotides: 5. Germline lookup yields CDR1 MNHEY and CDR2 SVGAGI. This CDR3 is 14 amino acids long. The CDR3 coding sequence is TGTGCCAGCAGCTCCGGGACAGGGGGCAAGCCCCAGCATTTT. Its protein product is CASSSGTGGKPQHF.